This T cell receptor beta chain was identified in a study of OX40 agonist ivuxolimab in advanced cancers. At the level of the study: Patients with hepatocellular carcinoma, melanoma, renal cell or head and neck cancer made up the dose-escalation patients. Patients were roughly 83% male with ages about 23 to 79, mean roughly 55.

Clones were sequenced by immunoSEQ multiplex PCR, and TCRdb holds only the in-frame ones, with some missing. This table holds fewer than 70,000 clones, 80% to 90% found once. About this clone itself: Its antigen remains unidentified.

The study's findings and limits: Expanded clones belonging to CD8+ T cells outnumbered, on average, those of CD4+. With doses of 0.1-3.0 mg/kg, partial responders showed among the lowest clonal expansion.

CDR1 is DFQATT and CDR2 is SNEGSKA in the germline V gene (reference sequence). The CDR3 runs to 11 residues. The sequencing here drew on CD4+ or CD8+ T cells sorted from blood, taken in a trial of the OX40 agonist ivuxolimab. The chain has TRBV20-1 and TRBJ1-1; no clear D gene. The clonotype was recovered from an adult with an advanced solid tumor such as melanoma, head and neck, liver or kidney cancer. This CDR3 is CSGSHNTEAFF. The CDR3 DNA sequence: TGCAGCGGGAGCCATAACACTGAAGCTTTCTTT.